The T cell receptor beta chain described here comes from a study of Ad26.COV2.S vaccination and SARS-CoV-2 variants. Study-level background: The study gave Ad26.COV2.S intramuscularly, once or twice 56 days apart.

Trimming at V came to 1 base and at J to 0 bases, leaving 5 bases not matched to a gene. Germline values: CDR1 LGHNA, CDR2 YNFKEQ. The CDR3 runs 16 residues. Documented treatment: some 20 received Ad26.COV2.S at low or high dose, single or two shots; about 5 received placebo; per-sample allocation not given. After the first vaccine or placebo injection, samples were drawn on day 63. Study-wide points: Quantification of TCR breadth and depth may have yielded underestimates of total T cell responses.

For this clone: What it binds is unknown.

The protocol was immunoSEQ multiplex PCR, while the TCRdb copy is restricted to in-frame clones and leaves out a portion. Among around 450,000 clones, approximately 92% were seen once, and the ten largest hold roughly an eighth. This chain uses TRBV4-2 with TRBJ2-7; 8 nucleotides align to TRBD1. The starting material was peripheral blood, obtained in a trial of Ad26.COV2.S vaccine versus placebo. The origin of this receptor is a person between 18 and 59 years old who received the Ad26.COV2.S COVID-19 vaccine or a placebo. CDR3 coding DNA: TGTGCCAGCAGCCAAGCCGAGGGACAGGTCTCCTACGAGCAGTACTTC. Translated: CASSQAEGQVSYEQYF.